This T cell receptor beta chain was retrieved from a study of post-analysis software for immune sequencing data. Overall study context: In terms of disease course, relapsing-remitting, secondary progressive and progressive-relapsing multiple sclerosis were included.

This clonotype was detected ten times or more. Antigen unknown. Study-wide results and limits: Analysis by F measure revealed that same-batch samples clustered strongly together. Compared with controls, patients had more of 4 or 5 TRBV segments, including TRBV5-6, TRBV5-1 and TRBV20-1.

Carried by the TCR beta cDNA libraries were unique molecular identifiers. Approximately 500,000 cDNA molecules were obtained per 1 to 10 million input T cells. TCRdb reprocessed the PCR reads with MiXCR, giving one entry per CDR3 protein. The sample holds more than 450,000 distinct CDR3 sequences, around 34% seen once. The CDR3 totals 14 residues. Germline V CDR1 and CDR2: DFQATT, SNEGSKA (reference sequence). V shed 6 bases, J shed 4 bases, and the junction held 10 bases outside the gene matches. Source material: blood. The gene calls are TRBV20-1 and TRBJ2-5; 8 bases map to TRBD1. The origin of this receptor is a girl younger than 18 with multiple sclerosis. The CDR3 DNA reads as TGCAGTGCCCCTGACCAGGGGGCTGGAGAGACCCAGTACTTC. It encodes CSAPDQGAGETQYF.